These 29 T cell receptor beta chains share one sample of origin, sequenced in a study of T cell responses to AZD1222 COVID-19 vaccine. Data came from immunoSEQ multiplex PCR; TCRdb stores just in-frame clones and leaves some out. The sample shows about 120,000 clones, around 92% of them seen only once. Sequenced material: peripheral blood, taken on day 0 of AZD1222 vaccination. The receptor set was obtained from an adult in good health.

This chain connects TRBV6-1 to TRBJ2-7; D is undetermined. Trimming removed 3 bases at V and 4 bases at J, with 16 bases between. The CDR3 spans 15 residues. CDR1 and CDR2 (germline): MNHNS, SASEGT. The CDR3 loop reads CASSDQKSPLYEQYF. DNA for the CDR3: TGTGCCAGCAGTGATCAGAAGTCCCCTCTTTACGAGCAGTACTTC.

V and J are TRBV20-1 and TRBJ2-5; no clear D gene. The CDR3 length is 14 residues. Trimming left V 3 bases short and J 7 bases short, with 18 bases between. From germline, CDR1 is DFQATT and CDR2 SNEGSKA (reference sequence). Written as DNA, the CDR3 is TGCAGTGCTAGTCCCCCCAGTGGGATCAGGACCCAGTACTTC. It encodes CSASPPSGIRTQYF.

This clone has just one count. This chain joins TRBV6-2 or TRBV6-3 and TRBJ2-2; 12 bases map to TRBD2. Germline loops: CDR1 MNHEY, CDR2 SVGEGT. The CDR3 is 19 amino acids. With V trimmed by 3 bases and J by 1 base, 9 bases remained unmatched. DNA of the CDR3: TGTGCCAGCAGTTATCATGAAGGGACTAGCGGGTTGAACACCGGGGAGCTGTTTTTT. Encoded protein: CASSYHEGTSGLNTGELFF.

The chain is built from TRBV20-1 and TRBJ1-1, with 10 nucleotides matching TRBD1. From germline, CDR1 is DFQATT and CDR2 SNEGSKA (reference sequence). This CDR3 region has 11 residues. Germline trimming cut 6 bases from V and 9 bases from J; bases unmatched to any gene: 4. The CDR3 DNA sequence: TGCAGTGCCAGGACAGGGGGGAAAGCTTTCTTT. It codes for CSARTGGKAFF.

The chain carries TRBV27 and TRBJ2-2, with D possibly TRBD1 on 6 matching bases. With 3 bases removed from V and 3 bases from J, the gap between germline ends came to 11 bases. This CDR3 is built from 15 residues. Per the germline V gene, CDR1 is MNHEY and CDR2 is SMNVEV (reference sequence). The CDR3 region is CASSLRGGDTGELFF. In DNA form, the CDR3 reads TGTGCCAGCAGTTTGCGAGGGGGTGACACCGGGGAGCTGTTTTTT.

The rearrangement uses TRBV7-2 and TRBJ2-7, with D perhaps matching TRBD2 (5 bases). The CDR3 consists of 15 residues. Trimming shortened V by 1 base and J by 2 bases, and 12 bases separated the two germline ends. Germline lookup yields CDR1 SGHTA and CDR2 FQGNSA. This chain's CDR3 is CASSLERGKAYEQYF. Here the CDR3 DNA reads TGTGCCAGCAGCTTAGAAAGAGGGAAGGCCTACGAGCAGTACTTC.

The gene calls are TRBV6-5 and TRBJ2-3; 10 positions match TRBD2. Germline lookup yields CDR1 MNHEY and CDR2 SVGAGI. The CDR3 is 16 amino acids. With 2 bases clipped from V and 3 bases from J, the junction kept 5 bases outside the gene matches. This CDR3 is CASSYSGRADTDTQYF. The CDR3 DNA sequence: TGTGCCAGCAGTTACAGCGGGAGGGCCGATACAGATACGCAGTATTTT.

This sequence joins TRBV6-5 and TRBJ2-1; TRBD1 matches 7 bases. The CDR3 runs to 14 residues. V dropped 4 bases and J dropped 3; count of bases not matched to a gene: 3. The germline V gene encodes CDR1 MNHEY and CDR2 SVGAGI. The chain's CDR3 is CASSSSGGYNEQFF. The CDR3 bases are TGTGCCAGCAGTTCGTCAGGGGGCTACAATGAGCAGTTCTTC.

The genes are TRBV5-1 and TRBJ1-3; D not certain. Between the trimmed V and J ends, which lost 5 bases and 6 bases, there was a span of 15 bases. The CDR3 extends over 14 amino acids. The germline V gene has CDR1 SGHRS and CDR2 YFSETQ. The CDR3 loop is CASSSGRAVNTIYF. In DNA form, the CDR3 reads TGCGCCAGCAGTTCAGGACGAGCTGTAAACACCATATATTTT. Together with reference TRBV5-1 and TRBJ1-3, the CDR3 gives the full variable domain: KAGVTQTPRYLIKTRGQQVTLSCSPISGHRSVSWYQQTPGQGLQFLFEYFSETQRNKGNFPGRFSGRQFSNSRSEMNVSTLELGDSALYLCASSSGRAVNTIYFGEGSWLTVV.

This chain uses TRBV10-3 with TRBJ1-3; D might be TRBD1 (5 bases). V lost 4 bases and J 1 base, leaving 20 bases between the germline ends. Looked up from germline, CDR1 is ENHRY and CDR2 is SYGVKD. The CDR3 totals 18 residues. The CDR3 protein is CAISGLPGQGRSGNTIYF. As DNA, the CDR3 is TGTGCCATCAGTGGGTTACCAGGGCAGGGAAGGTCTGGAAACACCATATATTTT.

The rearrangement joins TRBV10-2 to TRBJ2-1; TRBD2 aligns across 8 bases. J was trimmed by 8 bases and V by 6 bases; bases with no gene match: 18. Germline V lookup: CDR1 WSHSY, CDR2 SAAADI. The CDR3 has 17 residues. The CDR3 DNA is TGCGCCAGCAGGCTGTGGCGAACGGGAGGGCCCTCCGATGAGCAGTTCTTC. It is translated as CASRLWRTGGPSDEQFF.

The V and J genes are TRBV25-1 and TRBJ2-7, with 10 positions matching TRBD1. With 9 bases clipped from V and 0 bases from J, the junction kept 2 bases outside the gene matches. The CDR3 sequence is 13 residues long. CDR1 and CDR2 (germline): MGHDK, SYGVNS. The CDR3 here is CASRQGASYEQYF. The CDR3 DNA reads as TGTGCCAGTCGACAGGGGGCCTCCTACGAGCAGTACTTC.

This clone was recorded a few times. The chain combines TRBV27 with TRBJ2-7, with D maybe TRBD2 (6 bases). V dropped 2 bases and J dropped 2 bases, with 19 bases sitting between them. This CDR3 region has 17 residues. From germline, CDR1 is MNHEY and CDR2 SMNVEV (reference sequence). The CDR3 spells CASSLRPSASLPYEQYF. CDR3 coding DNA: TGTGCCAGCAGTTTACGCCCTAGCGCGAGTCTCCCCTACGAGCAGTACTTC.

V is TRBV5-6 and J is TRBJ2-1, with 7 bases that match TRBD2. J lost 3 bases, V lost 3 bases, and 9 bases had no gene match. CDR3 length equals 16 residues. CDR1 is SGHDT, CDR2 YYEEEE, per germline. The CDR3 DNA is TGTGCCAGCAGCTCGTTAGGGCGGGAGTACTACAATGAGCAGTTCTTC. This codes for CASSSLGREYYNEQFF.

The chain joins TRBV4-3 to TRBJ1-6, with D possibly matching TRBD1 (5 bases). CDR1 is LGHNA, CDR2 YSLEER, per germline. The CDR3 loop spans 15 amino acids. V was shortened by 0 bases and J by 9 bases, with 12 bases between the two germline ends. The CDR3 DNA reads as TGCGCCAGCAGCCAAGAGCAGGCCCAGGGTTCACCCCTCCACTTT. This encodes CASSQEQAQGSPLHF.

The rearrangement joins TRBV5-4 to TRBJ1-2; no clear D gene. V lost 0 bases to trimming and J lost 6 bases, with 12 bases between them. CDR1 is SGHNT and CDR2 is YYREEE in the germline V gene (reference sequence). This CDR3 has 14 residues. CDR3 sequence: CASSLVSRENGYTF. CDR3 coding DNA: TGTGCCAGCAGCTTGGTATCGAGGGAAAATGGCTACACCTTC.

This sequence joins TRBV28 and TRBJ1-1; 7 bases map to TRBD1. The germline V gene encodes CDR1 MDHEN and CDR2 SYDVKM. The ends lost 6 bases at V and 3 bases at J; junction bases unmatched: 13. The CDR3 is 16 amino acids. CDR3 sequence reads: CASSHGQAKGHTEAFF. The CDR3 DNA reads TGTGCCAGCAGCCATGGACAGGCCAAAGGCCACACTGAAGCTTTCTTT.

This chain links TRBV5-1 with TRBJ2-1; possibly TRBD1 or TRBD2 for D (5 bases each). Germline V gives CDR1 SGHRS, CDR2 YFSETQ. V gave up 2 bases and J gave up 5 bases, with 11 bases separating them. The CDR3 contains 14 residues. This CDR3 is CASSFRGVDNEQFF. CDR3 nucleotide sequence: TGCGCCAGCAGCTTTAGGGGAGTAGACAATGAGCAGTTCTTC.

V and J are TRBV29-1 and TRBJ1-2; D ambiguous. Trimming left V 6 bases short and J 7 bases short, with 15 bases between. The CDR3 length is 12 residues. Germline assignment: CDR1 SQVTM and CDR2 ANQGSEA. CDR3 nucleotides: TGCAGCGTCCCGTTTGGTTCGGTTGGCTACACCTTC. This codes for CSVPFGSVGYTF.

The gene calls are TRBV6-2 or TRBV6-3 and TRBJ2-5, with D perhaps being TRBD1 or TRBD2 (5 bases each). Germline CDR1 MNHEY, CDR2 SVGEGT. The V end lost 5 bases, the J end lost 5 bases, and 18 bases lay between the germline ends. The CDR3 consists of 15 residues. As DNA, the CDR3 is TGTGCCAGCAGTAACACCGGGACCCCCACGGAGACCCAGTACTTC. Translating it yields CASSNTGTPTETQYF.

The V call is TRBV3-1 (or the pseudogene TRBV3-2), the J call TRBJ2-2; TRBD2 agrees at 10 bases. From germline, CDR1 is LGHDT and CDR2 YNNKEL (reference sequence). CDR3 size: 16 residues. Germline trimming cut 4 bases from V and 5 bases from J; bases unmatched to any gene: 7. In nucleotides, the CDR3 is TGTGCCAGCAGCCTCATAGCGGGAGGAGGTACCGGGGAGCTGTTTTTT. Translation: CASSLIAGGGTGELFF.

J is TRBJ2-3 and V is TRBV7-2; 13 bases map to TRBD2. The CDR3 has 17 amino acids. Germline trimming cut 0 bases from V and 4 bases from J; bases unmatched to any gene: 4. Germline V gene data show CDR1 as SGHTA and CDR2 as FQGNSA. The CDR3 coding sequence is TGTGCCAGCAGCTTAGCCCTACTAGCGGGGGGGGCAGATACGCAGTATTTT. This codes for CASSLALLAGGADTQYF. Variable domain in full (rest from reference TRBV7-2 and TRBJ2-3): GAGVSQSPSNKVTEKGKDVELRCDPISGHTALYWYRQSLGQGLEFLIYFQGNSAPDKSGLPSDRFSAERTGGSVSTLTIQRTQQEDSAVYLCASSLALLAGGADTQYFGPGTRLTVL.

V is TRBV3-1 (or the pseudogene TRBV3-2) and J is TRBJ1-2; 10 bases agree with TRBD1. With V trimmed by 4 bases and J by 5 bases, 4 bases remained unmatched. The CDR3 is 14 amino acids. The germline gives CDR1 LGHDT, CDR2 YNNKEL (reference sequence). The CDR3 DNA reads as TGTGCCAGCAGCCCGGGACAGGGGATTTATGGCTACACCTTC. It is translated as CASSPGQGIYGYTF.

This clone was counted once. The rearrangement links TRBV6-6 to TRBJ1-5; no definite D call. The V end lost 0 bases, the J end lost 7 bases, and 7 bases lay between the germline ends. CDR1 and CDR2 (germline): MNHNY, SVGAGI (reference sequence). The CDR3 is made up of 13 amino acids. CDR3 DNA sequence: TGTGCCAGCAGTTACTCGAACGGACAGCCCCAGCATTTT. The encoded protein is CASSYSNGQPQHF.

CDR3 coding DNA: TGTGCCAGCAGCCCACGCACTACAGGAGAGCCCGCTACAATGAACACTGAAGCTTTCTTT. Amino acid sequence: CASSPRTTGEPATMNTEAFF. V and J are TRBV7-6 and TRBJ1-1; D might be TRBD1 (5 bases). The V end lost 5 bases, the J end lost 0 bases, and 28 bases lay between the germline ends. The CDR3 spans 20 residues. Germline CDR1 and CDR2: SGHVS and FNYEAQ.

This chain joins TRBV28 and TRBJ1-4; no reliable D call. Germline V lookup: CDR1 MDHEN, CDR2 SYDVKM. The CDR3 extends over 14 amino acids. The V gene lost 1 base and the J gene lost 2 bases, with 5 bases spanning the gap. CDR3 bases: TGTGCCAGCAGTTTATACAACACTAATGAAAAACTGTTTTTT. The encoded protein is CASSLYNTNEKLFF.

V is TRBV7-9 and J is TRBJ2-3; TRBD2 matches at 9 bases. V shed 3 bases, J shed 3 bases, and the junction held 7 bases outside the gene matches. CDR3 length: 16 amino acids. Germline values: CDR1 SEHNR, CDR2 FQNEAQ (reference sequence). The CDR3 region has the DNA TGTGCCAGCAGCTTTAGCGGGAGTATTGGGACAGATACGCAGTATTTT. This encodes CASSFSGSIGTDTQYF.

This chain joins TRBV28 and TRBJ2-1; TRBD2 matches 10 bases. V shed 4 bases and J 4 bases; nucleotides not matched to a gene: 4. This CDR3 region has 15 residues. Germline values: CDR1 MDHEN, CDR2 SYDVKM. CDR3 nucleotide sequence: TGTGCCAGCAGTTCCACTAGCGGGGAATACAATGAGCAGTTCTTC. Its translation: CASSSTSGEYNEQFF.

The chain recombines TRBV10-3 with TRBJ1-2; 8 bases fit TRBD1. The CDR3 length is 17 residues. Germline-derived CDR1 and CDR2 are ENHRY and SYGVKD. The J segment lost 7 bases and the V segment lost 5 bases, leaving 18 bases of the junction unmatched. CDR3 coding DNA: TGTGCCATCAGTTCAAACGGACAGGGCGACTTGATGGGTGGCTACACCTTC. Translation gives CAISSNGQGDLMGGYTF.